This section outlines one T cell receptor (beta chain) sequence together with its context. Its antigen is not known. This sample was taken from a study of T cell responses to AZD1222 COVID-19 vaccine. Findings and limits, study-wide: Only a handful of AZD1222 recipients, five to seven in all, had baseline seropositivity. Reportedly, close to half of spike-specific TCRs are directed against unmutated variant regions. Donors, mostly white British, included more females; clonal diversity was possibly underestimated.

Deletions cut 4 bases from V and 5 bases from J, with 17 bases between. The germline V gene has CDR1 SQVTM and CDR2 ANQGSEA. The CDR3 length is 14 residues. Only in-frame clones appear in the TCRdb table, and some are missing; sequencing was by immunoSEQ multiplex PCR. The sample has around 140,000 clones; nearly 90% are singletons. This clonotype originated in an adult who received the MenACWY meningococcal vaccine as a control. The V call is TRBV29-1, the J call TRBJ1-2; TRBD1 is a possible D gene (5 bases). Here the sequenced sample was peripheral blood, taken 28 days after the second dose of the MenACWY control vaccine. CDR3: CSVGQLSAAYGYTF. The DNA for the CDR3 is TGCAGCGTTGGACAGCTCTCAGCTGCGTATGGCTACACCTTC.